The present T cell receptor (beta chain) was sequenced within a study of T cell responses to AZD1222 COVID-19 vaccine. Study summary: Researchers grouped second doses given at about 4 or about 12 weeks into one pool.

Study-level findings and limits: White British people made up most donors, females outnumbered males, and clonal diversity was possibly underestimated. Distributed over spike, vaccine-associated CD4 TCRs predominated at 160-218 and 743-854.

This clone was picked up a small number of times. Its antigen is undetermined. TCRdb's table, derived via immunoSEQ multiplex PCR, lists solely in-frame clones and lacks some. The table shows about 100,000 clones, with about 86% occurring only once. Germline V CDR1 and CDR2: MNHEY, SVGEGT. The CDR3 consists of 15 residues. V lost 0 bases and J lost 4, with 12 bases in between. The receptor was isolated from an adult in good health. The sequencing here drew on peripheral blood, taken on day 0 of AZD1222 vaccination. The genes are TRBV6-2 or TRBV6-3 and TRBJ1-1; D unclear. For the CDR3, the DNA is TGTGCCAGCAGTTACTCGGTTAACCACGTCACTGAAGCTTTCTTT. As protein: CASSYSVNHVTEAFF.